The 27 T cell receptor beta chains in this list originate from one sample, sequenced in a study of CD8+CD57+ T cells in acquired aplastic anemia. According to the study, genomic DNA was the template for TCR beta VDJ and CDR3 profiling. TCRdb passed the reads through MiXCR, listing each CDR3 protein once. Of just over 450,000 distinct CDR3 sequences in the sample, roughly 34% were seen once. CD8+CD57+ cell expansion, shown by flow cytometry, had occurred in the patients selected for sequencing. The sample taken for sequencing was sorted CD4+, CD8+, or CD8+CD57+ T cells (not recorded which) from PBMCs. All receptors derive from a human donor with aplastic anemia.

This clonotype has at least ten counts. The rearrangement links TRBV7-2 to TRBJ1-2; TRBD1 aligns across 8 bases. There are 14 residues in the CDR3. Per the germline V gene, CDR1 is SGHTA and CDR2 is FQGNSA. V shed 4 bases and J 4 bases; nucleotides not matched to a gene: 5. Here the CDR3 DNA reads TGTGCCAGCAGCTCAGGGGGCATAGGCTATGGCTACACCTTC. This encodes CASSSGGIGYGYTF.

The chain has TRBV4-2 and TRBJ2-1; TRBD2 agrees at 7 bases. The trim removed 0 bases at V and 16 bases at J, leaving 9 bases unmatched. This CDR3 has 13 amino acids. CDR1 and CDR2 from the germline V gene are LGHNA and YNFKEQ. CDR3 amino acids: CASSQDQRESPFF. The CDR3 DNA sequence: TGTGCCAGCAGCCAAGATCAGCGGGAAAGCCCCTTCTTC.

The gene calls are TRBV20-1 and TRBJ2-1, with 9 bases fitting TRBD1. This CDR3 comprises 15 residues. Germline V gene lookup returns CDR1 DFQATT and CDR2 SNEGSKA (reference sequence). Losses at the gene ends were 6 bases for V and 1 base for J; bases not matched to a gene: 7. Written as DNA, the CDR3 is TGCAGTGCCCTGACAGGGGGTACGTCCTACAATGAGCAGTTCTTC. Encoded protein: CSALTGGTSYNEQFF.

This clonotype came up a few times. The chain employs TRBV6-1 and TRBJ1-5; 8 nucleotides align to TRBD1. Germline V gene data show CDR1 as MNHNS and CDR2 as SASEGT. Trimming took 6 bases from V and 6 from J; bases not matched to a gene: 10. The CDR3 extends over 15 amino acids. DNA for the CDR3: TGTGCCAGCAGACCACAGGGGGAAGGAACTCAGCCCCAGCATTTT. The encoded protein is CASRPQGEGTQPQHF.

This clonotype has a handful of counts. V is TRBV3-1 and J is TRBJ2-7; 9 bases agree with TRBD2. The V segment lost 0 bases and the J segment 8 bases; nucleotides outside the gene matches: 5. CDR3 length: 14 amino acids. Germline CDR1 is LGHDT and CDR2 is YNNKEL (reference sequence). The CDR3 reads CASSQDLTSGKQYF. CDR3 DNA sequence: TGTGCCAGCAGCCAAGATCTGACTAGCGGTAAGCAGTACTTC.

Comments on this clonotype: A much larger clone is a single base away; this may be a read error. The chain uses TRBV7-2 and TRBJ2-7; the D gene is possibly TRBD2 (6 bases). Germline values: CDR1 SGHTA, CDR2 FQGNSA. The CDR3 is made up of 14 amino acids. CDR3 DNA sequence: TGTGCCAGCAGCGTAGGAGGGTTGACCTACGGGCAGTACTTC. It encodes CASSVGGLTYGQYF. Full variable domain (rest looked up from reference TRBV7-2 and TRBJ2-7): GAGVSQSPSNKVTEKGKDVELRCDPISGHTALYWYRQSLGQGLEFLIYFQGNSAPDKSGLPSDRFSAERTGGSVSTLTIQRTQQEDSAVYLCASSVGGLTYGQYFGPGTRLTVT.

The genes are TRBV25-1 and TRBJ1-5, with D possibly TRBD1 on 6 matching bases. Trimming took off 4 bases at V and 0 bases at J, with 10 bases between the two ends. The CDR3 extends over 15 amino acids. Germline assignment: CDR1 MGHDK and CDR2 SYGVNS. The CDR3, as DNA: TGTGCCAGCAGTGCCGGGACATTTAGCAATCAGCCCCAGCATTTT. Amino acids: CASSAGTFSNQPQHF.

The rearrangement joins TRBV25-1 to TRBJ2-3; D is possibly TRBD1 or TRBD2 (5 bases each). V lost 4 bases and J 2 bases, leaving 10 bases between the germline ends. Germline assignment: CDR1 MGHDK and CDR2 SYGVNS. The CDR3 sequence is 14 residues long. The CDR3 bases are TGTGCCAGCAGTGCCTTAGGGACCACAGATACGCAGTATTTT. It translates to CASSALGTTDTQYF. Using reference TRBV25-1 and TRBJ2-3 for the parts outside the CDR3, the full variable domain is EADIYQTPRYLVIGTGKKITLECSQTMGHDKMYWYQQDPGMELHLIHYSYGVNSTEKGDLSSESTVSRIRTEHFPLTLESARPSHTSQYLCASSALGTTDTQYFGPGTRLTVL.

The chain recombines TRBV11-3 with TRBJ2-7; no definite D call. CDR1 and CDR2 from the germline V gene are SGHNT and YENEEA. V was pared by 0 bases and J by 6 bases, with 12 bases between. The CDR3 is 14 residues long. CDR3 amino acids: CASSLEGTVGEQYF. The CDR3 DNA reads TGTGCCAGCAGCTTAGAGGGAACGGTTGGCGAGCAGTACTTC.

This chain links TRBV9 with TRBJ2-1, with 12 bases aligning to TRBD2. CDR1 SGDLS and CDR2 YYNGEE come from the germline V gene. CDR3 length: 16 amino acids. J was trimmed by 4 bases and V by 4 bases; bases with no gene match: 6. CDR3 DNA sequence: TGTGCCAGCAGCCCGCGGACTAGCGGGACTTACAATGAGCAGTTCTTC. Translated, it gives CASSPRTSGTYNEQFF.

This clonotype was counted at least ten times. The chain carries TRBV30 and TRBJ1-6; a weak D match, TRBD1 (5 bases). Germline-derived CDR1 and CDR2 are GTSNPN and SVGIG (reference sequence). V lost 1 base to trimming and J lost 17 bases, with 9 bases between them. The CDR3 extends over 10 amino acids. CDR3: CAWSEGRVHF. The CDR3 coding sequence is TGTGCCTGGAGTGAGGGACGTGTCCACTTT.

The chain recombines TRBV15 with TRBJ2-7, with TRBD1 as a possible D gene (6 bases). The V and J ends lost 0 bases and 6 bases respectively, with 12 bases between them. CDR3 length equals 14 residues. Germline lookup yields CDR1 LNHNV and CDR2 YYDKDF (reference sequence). CDR3 bases: TGTGCCACCAGCAGAGATCAGGGGCTGGGCGAGCAGTACTTC. This sequence encodes CATSRDQGLGEQYF.

This clonotype was observed many times. The V call is TRBV12-3 or TRBV12-4, the J call TRBJ2-3; D gene uncertain. V was pared by 6 bases and J by 1 base, with 2 bases between. CDR3 length: 11 amino acids. The CDR3 nucleotides are TGTGCCAGCAGGCGCACAGATACGCAGTATTTT. Translation: CASRRTDTQYF.

This clonotype appeared once. The chain joins TRBV2 to TRBJ1-6; TRBD1 is a possible D gene (6 bases). The ends were cut back, 1 base at V and 10 bases at J, with 8 bases in the middle. The germline CDR1 and CDR2 sequences are SNHLY and FYNNEI. This CDR3 is built from 13 residues. This CDR3 is CASSEDRASPLHF. DNA for the CDR3: TGTGCCAGCAGTGAAGACAGGGCATCACCCCTCCACTTT.

This clonotype has only one observation. DNA for the CDR3: TGCAGCAGTGAAATGGGACTAGCTTCCGAGCAGTACTTC. It encodes CSSEMGLASEQYF. The chain is built from TRBV29-1 and TRBJ2-7, with TRBD2 identical over 9 bases. V dropped 8 bases and J dropped 6; count of bases not matched to a gene: 11. The CDR3 consists of 13 residues. Germline V gene lookup returns CDR1 SQVTM and CDR2 ANQGSEA.

J is TRBJ2-3 and V is TRBV20-1, with TRBD2 matching over 10 bases. CDR3 length equals 17 residues. Per germline, CDR1 DFQATT and CDR2 SNEGSKA (reference sequence). J was trimmed by 2 bases and V by 5 bases; bases with no gene match: 13. This CDR3 reads CSAGGASGRSTTDTQYF. As DNA, the CDR3 is TGCAGTGCTGGCGGGGCTAGCGGGAGAAGTACCACAGATACGCAGTATTTT.

This clonotype showed up many times. The CDR3 spells CASRPRGVPGANVLTF. In nucleotides, the CDR3 is TGTGCCAGCAGGCCCCGGGGAGTGCCTGGGGCCAACGTCCTGACTTTC. The J gene is TRBJ2-6, the V gene TRBV5-6; D perhaps matches TRBD2 (5 bases). This CDR3 contains 16 residues. The V and J ends lost 5 bases and 2 bases respectively, with 14 bases between them. From germline, CDR1 is SGHDT and CDR2 YYEEEE.

At least ten counts were recorded for this clonotype. This rearrangement joins TRBV19 to TRBJ1-1; 7 nucleotides agree with TRBD1. Per the germline V gene, CDR1 is LNHDA and CDR2 is SQIVND (reference sequence). CDR3 length equals 15 residues. Trimming removed 5 bases from V and 0 bases from J; junction bases left unmatched: 6. The CDR3 nucleotides read TGTGCCAGTAGTGGAGACAGGGAGGTGAACACTGAAGCTTTCTTT. This codes for CASSGDREVNTEAFF.

This chain joins TRBV19 and TRBJ2-7, with 8 bases aligning to TRBD1. The CDR3 extends over 14 amino acids. The trim removed 4 bases at V and 3 bases at J, leaving 5 bases unmatched. Germline CDR1 reads LNHDA; CDR2 reads SQIVND (reference sequence). The CDR3, as DNA: TGTGCCAGTAGTAAGACAGGGGACCGCTACGAGCAGTACTTC. Amino acid sequence: CASSKTGDRYEQYF. Complete variable domain (other parts from reference TRBV19 and TRBJ2-7): DGGITQSPKYLFRKEGQNVTLSCEQNLNHDAMYWYRQDPGQGLRLIYYSQIVNDFQKGDIAEGYSVSREKKESFPLTVTSAQKNPTAFYLCASSKTGDRYEQYFGPGTRLTVT.

On this clonotype itself: One base away lies a much larger clone, so this may be a sequencing read error. The missing conserved phenylalanine or tryptophan at the end of this CDR3 makes a read error likely. The CDR3 sequence is CASSPRDTGIGEAFS. DNA of the CDR3: TGTGCCAGTAGTCCCCGGGACACGGGTATCGGGGAAGCTTTCTCT. The chain employs TRBV19 and TRBJ1-1, with a possible D match to TRBD1 (6 bases). Germline loops: CDR1 LNHDA, CDR2 SQIVND (reference sequence). The V gene lost 5 bases and the J gene lost 8 bases, with 21 bases spanning the gap. There are 15 residues in the CDR3.

This clonotype was observed many times. The J gene is TRBJ1-1, the V gene TRBV2, with 7 bases fitting TRBD1. Looked up from germline, CDR1 is SNHLY and CDR2 is FYNNEI. The CDR3 runs to 13 residues. V shed 6 bases and J 5 bases; nucleotides not matched to a gene: 6. CDR3 residues: CASSIYRGTEAFF. DNA for the CDR3: TGTGCCAGCAGCATTTACAGGGGTACTGAAGCTTTCTTT.

The rearrangement uses TRBV18 and TRBJ1-2; D may be TRBD1 (6 bases). V dropped 0 bases and J dropped 5 bases, with 10 bases sitting between them. This CDR3 has 14 residues. Germline loops: CDR1 KGHSH, CDR2 LQKENI. The CDR3 region is CASSPPGAQYGYTF. CDR3 nucleotide sequence: TGTGCCAGCTCACCACCGGGGGCACAGTATGGCTACACCTTC.

V is TRBV20-1 and J is TRBJ2-5; perhaps TRBD1 as D (6 bases). V lost 3 bases and J 5 bases, leaving 16 bases between the germline ends. The CDR3 runs 14 residues. Germline loops: CDR1 DFQATT, CDR2 SNEGSKA (reference sequence). CDR3 protein: CSASGQWSEETQYF. The CDR3 DNA sequence: TGCAGTGCTAGCGGACAGTGGTCAGAGGAGACCCAGTACTTC.

This clonotype was seen repeatedly, ten times or more. The rearrangement joins TRBV19 to TRBJ1-2; D perhaps matches TRBD1 (6 bases). This CDR3 is built from 15 residues. The germline V gene has CDR1 LNHDA and CDR2 SQIVND (reference sequence). V was trimmed by 7 bases and J by 5 bases, leaving 20 bases between them. CDR3 in DNA: TGTGCCAGTACCTCGAACGCGGGGGGCCGGTATGGCTACACCTTC. It codes for CASTSNAGGRYGYTF. The whole variable domain, remainder taken from reference TRBV19 and TRBJ1-2, is DGGITQSPKYLFRKEGQNVTLSCEQNLNHDAMYWYRQDPGQGLRLIYYSQIVNDFQKGDIAEGYSVSREKKESFPLTVTSAQKNPTAFYLCASTSNAGGRYGYTFGSGTRLTVV.

This clonotype was observed many times. The chain joins TRBV19 to TRBJ1-5; TRBD1 matches at 8 bases. The CDR3 covers 13 residues. V trimming: 4 bases; J trimming: 5 bases; junction bases outside the gene matches: 1. CDR1 and CDR2 from the germline V gene are LNHDA and SQIVND (reference sequence). The CDR3 sequence is CASSTDRDQPQHF. CDR3 in DNA: TGTGCCAGTAGTACGGACAGGGATCAGCCCCAGCATTTT.

This clonotype was counted ten times or more. The chain links TRBV9 to TRBJ1-1, with 7 positions matching TRBD1. This CDR3 is 14 amino acids long. Germline V gene data show CDR1 as SGDLS and CDR2 as YYNGEE. Germline trimming cut 4 bases from V and 5 bases from J; bases unmatched to any gene: 8. The CDR3 loop reads CASSPQGIETEAFF. Written as DNA, the CDR3 is TGTGCCAGCAGCCCACAGGGGATCGAAACTGAAGCTTTCTTT.

This clonotype was detected many times. The V and J genes are TRBV6-5 and TRBJ2-7; D remains unclear. CDR1 is MNHEY, CDR2 SVGAGI, per germline. Trimming left V 3 bases short and J 4 bases short, with 10 bases between. The CDR3 runs to 13 residues. The CDR3 is CASSYVERYEQYF. CDR3 DNA sequence: TGTGCCAGCAGTTATGTTGAGAGGTACGAGCAGTACTTC.